This TCR beta chain was observed in a study of T cell repertoires in cytomegalovirus infection. For the study at large: Indications came from public TCR beta signatures; they pointed to CMV infection and to a matching HLA type.

TCRdb recomputed calls from the reads with MiXCR, one row per CDR3 protein. The profile shows a few hundred thousand distinct CDR3 sequences, approximately 8.3% of them singletons. There are 15 residues in the CDR3. Trimming removed 0 bases at V and 3 bases at J, with 13 bases between. Germline assignment: CDR1 DFQATT and CDR2 SNEGSKA (reference sequence). Whole-study findings and limits: HLA-C-restricted, CMV-specific TCR beta clonotypes were dominant ex vivo. Pooled public TCR beta family frequency picked out CMV carriers with the relevant HLA.

This clonotype showed up just a few times. The antigen remains unidentified. The sample comprised PBMCs. The clonotype comes from a human donor in good health (CMV status not recorded). Some clones in this sample may be carry-over from other donors' samples. The chain carries TRBV20-1 and TRBJ2-3; the D gene is possibly TRBD2 (6 bases). The CDR3 DNA follows: TGCAGTGCTAGAGATAGCGGAAAGGGGACAGATACGCAGTATTTT. Translated, it gives CSARDSGKGTDTQYF.